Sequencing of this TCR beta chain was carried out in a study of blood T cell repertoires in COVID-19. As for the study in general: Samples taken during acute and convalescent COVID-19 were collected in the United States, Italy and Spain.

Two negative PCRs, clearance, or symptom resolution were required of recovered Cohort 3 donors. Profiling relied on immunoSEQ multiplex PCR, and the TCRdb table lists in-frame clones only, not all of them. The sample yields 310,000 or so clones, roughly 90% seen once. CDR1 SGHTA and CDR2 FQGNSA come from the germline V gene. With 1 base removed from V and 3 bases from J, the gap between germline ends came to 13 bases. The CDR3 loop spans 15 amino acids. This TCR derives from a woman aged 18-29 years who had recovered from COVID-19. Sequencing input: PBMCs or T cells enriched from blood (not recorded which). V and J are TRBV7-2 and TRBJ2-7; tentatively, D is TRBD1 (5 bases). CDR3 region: CASSLGREYRYEQYF. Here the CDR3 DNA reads TGTGCCAGCAGCTTAGGCAGGGAATATCGCTACGAGCAGTACTTC.